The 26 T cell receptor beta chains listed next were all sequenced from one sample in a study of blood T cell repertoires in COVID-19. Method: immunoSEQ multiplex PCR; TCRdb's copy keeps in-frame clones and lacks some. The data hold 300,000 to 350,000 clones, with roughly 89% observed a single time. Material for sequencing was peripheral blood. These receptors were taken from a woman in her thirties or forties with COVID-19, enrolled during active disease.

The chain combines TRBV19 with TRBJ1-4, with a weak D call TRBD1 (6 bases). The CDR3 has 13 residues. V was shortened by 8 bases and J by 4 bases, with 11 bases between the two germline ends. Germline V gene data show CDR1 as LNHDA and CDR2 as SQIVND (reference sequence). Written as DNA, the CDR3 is TGTGCCAGTCAGGACAGCTTTAATGAAAAACTGTTTTTT. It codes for CASQDSFNEKLFF.

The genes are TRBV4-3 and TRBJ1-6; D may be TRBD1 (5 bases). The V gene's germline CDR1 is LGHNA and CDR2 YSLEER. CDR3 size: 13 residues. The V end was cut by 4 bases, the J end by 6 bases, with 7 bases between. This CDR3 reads CASSPRGNSPLHF. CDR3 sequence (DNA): TGCGCCAGCAGCCCTAGGGGTAATTCACCCCTCCACTTT.

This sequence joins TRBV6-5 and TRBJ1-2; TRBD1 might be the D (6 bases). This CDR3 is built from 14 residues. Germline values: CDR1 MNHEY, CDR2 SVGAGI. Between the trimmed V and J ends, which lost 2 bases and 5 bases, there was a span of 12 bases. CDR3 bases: TGTGCCAGCAGTTACGGGCCCCAGGGGTATGGCTACACCTTC. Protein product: CASSYGPQGYGYTF.

The CDR3 region has the DNA TGTGCCAGCAGTCCCCGGACAAATGAGCAGTTCTTC. Translation gives CASSPRTNEQFF. The chain recombines TRBV27 with TRBJ2-1, with D possibly being TRBD1 (5 bases). CDR1 is MNHEY, CDR2 SMNVEV, per germline (reference sequence). There are 12 residues in the CDR3. Trimming took off 5 bases at V and 7 bases at J, with 9 bases between the two ends.

CDR3 amino acids: CASSSKRSTDTQYF. CDR3 nucleotides: TGTGCCAGCAGCTCAAAGCGGAGCACAGATACGCAGTATTTT. The rearrangement links TRBV7-2 to TRBJ2-3, with TRBD2 as a possible D gene (5 bases). Germline V CDR1 and CDR2: SGHTA, FQGNSA. V shed 4 bases and J shed 0 bases, with 8 bases lying between them. CDR3 length: 14 amino acids.

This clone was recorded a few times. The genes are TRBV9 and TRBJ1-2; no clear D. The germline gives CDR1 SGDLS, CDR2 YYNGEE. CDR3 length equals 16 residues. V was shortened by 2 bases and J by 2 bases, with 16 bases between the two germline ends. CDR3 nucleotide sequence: TGTGCCAGCAGCGTCGACGGGTCGCCCCTAAACTATGGCTACACCTTC. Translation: CASSVDGSPLNYGYTF.

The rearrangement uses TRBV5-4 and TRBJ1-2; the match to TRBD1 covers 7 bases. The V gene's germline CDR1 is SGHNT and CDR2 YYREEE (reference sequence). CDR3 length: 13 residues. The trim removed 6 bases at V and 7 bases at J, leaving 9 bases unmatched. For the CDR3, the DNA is TGTGCCAGCAAGCCCAAGACAGGGCCTGGCTACACCTTC. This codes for CASKPKTGPGYTF.

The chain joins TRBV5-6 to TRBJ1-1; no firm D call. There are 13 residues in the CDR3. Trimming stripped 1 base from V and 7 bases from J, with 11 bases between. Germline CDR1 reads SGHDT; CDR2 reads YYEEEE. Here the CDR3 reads CASSLFGQDEAFF. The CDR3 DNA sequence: TGTGCCAGCAGCTTGTTTGGCCAGGATGAAGCTTTCTTT.

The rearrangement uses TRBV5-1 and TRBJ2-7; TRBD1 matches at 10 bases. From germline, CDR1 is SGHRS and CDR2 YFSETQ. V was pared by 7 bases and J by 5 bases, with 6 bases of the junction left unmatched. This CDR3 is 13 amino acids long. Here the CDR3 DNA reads TGCGCCAGCGGTGGGGACAGGGGCCACGAGCAGTACTTC. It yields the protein CASGGDRGHEQYF.

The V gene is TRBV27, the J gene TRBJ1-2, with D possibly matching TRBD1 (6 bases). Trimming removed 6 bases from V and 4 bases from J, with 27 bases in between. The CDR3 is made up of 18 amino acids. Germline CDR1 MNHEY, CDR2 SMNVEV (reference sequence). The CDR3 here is CASSLKGQGLQFGYGYTF. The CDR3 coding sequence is TGTGCCAGCAGCCTGAAGGGTCAGGGGCTACAATTTGGCTATGGCTACACCTTC.

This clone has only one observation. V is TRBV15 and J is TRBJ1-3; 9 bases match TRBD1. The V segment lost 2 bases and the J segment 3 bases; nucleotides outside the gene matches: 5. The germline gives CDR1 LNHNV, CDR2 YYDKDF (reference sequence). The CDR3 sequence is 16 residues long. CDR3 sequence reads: CATSRRTGDVGNTIYF. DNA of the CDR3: TGTGCCACCAGCAGACGGACAGGGGATGTTGGAAACACCATATATTTT.

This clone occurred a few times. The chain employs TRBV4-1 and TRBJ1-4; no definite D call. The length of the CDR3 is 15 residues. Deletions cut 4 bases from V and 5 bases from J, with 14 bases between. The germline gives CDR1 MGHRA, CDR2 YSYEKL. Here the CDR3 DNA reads TGCGCCAGCAGCCCGCCGCAACAGTCAAATGAAAAACTGTTTTTT. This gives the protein CASSPPQQSNEKLFF.

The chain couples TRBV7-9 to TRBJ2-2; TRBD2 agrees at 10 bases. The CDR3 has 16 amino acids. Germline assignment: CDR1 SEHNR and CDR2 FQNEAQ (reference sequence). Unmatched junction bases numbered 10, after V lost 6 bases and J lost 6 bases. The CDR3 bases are TGTGCCAGCAGTCGAACTAGCGGGATATTATCCGGGGAGCTGTTTTTT. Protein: CASSRTSGILSGELFF.

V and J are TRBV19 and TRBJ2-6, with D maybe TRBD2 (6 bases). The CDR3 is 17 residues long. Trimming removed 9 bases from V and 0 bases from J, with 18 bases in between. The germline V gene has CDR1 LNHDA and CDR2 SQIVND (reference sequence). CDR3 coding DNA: TGTGCCAGCCACCGGGGGATGGACGGCTCTGGGGCCAACGTCCTGACTTTC. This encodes CASHRGMDGSGANVLTF.

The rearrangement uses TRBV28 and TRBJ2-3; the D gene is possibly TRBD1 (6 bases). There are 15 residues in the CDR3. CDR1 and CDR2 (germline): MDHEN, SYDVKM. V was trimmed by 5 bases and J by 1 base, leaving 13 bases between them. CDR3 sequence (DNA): TGTGCCAGCAGTCTGCGAGGGGGTGGCACAGATACGCAGTATTTT. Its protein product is CASSLRGGGTDTQYF.

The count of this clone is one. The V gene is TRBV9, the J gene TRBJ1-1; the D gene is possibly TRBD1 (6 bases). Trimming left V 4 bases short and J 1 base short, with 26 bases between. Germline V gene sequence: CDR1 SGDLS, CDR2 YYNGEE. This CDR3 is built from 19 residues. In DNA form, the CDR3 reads TGTGCCAGCAGCTTCCAACCTCGAGAATGGGGGCAGAAGAACACTGAAGCTTTCTTT. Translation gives CASSFQPREWGQKNTEAFF.

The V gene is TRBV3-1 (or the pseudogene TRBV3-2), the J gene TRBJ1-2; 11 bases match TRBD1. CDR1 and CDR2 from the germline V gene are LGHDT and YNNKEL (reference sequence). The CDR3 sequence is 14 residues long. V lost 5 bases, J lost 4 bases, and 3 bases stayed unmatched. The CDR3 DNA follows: TGTGCCAGCAGCTCGGGACAGGGGGGCTATGGCTACACCTTC. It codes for CASSSGQGGYGYTF.

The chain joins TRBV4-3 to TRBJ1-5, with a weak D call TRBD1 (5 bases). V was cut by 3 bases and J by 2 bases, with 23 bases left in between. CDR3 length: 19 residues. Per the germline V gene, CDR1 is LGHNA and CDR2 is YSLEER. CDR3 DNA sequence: TGCGCCAGCAGCCAGTCCATCCACGCGGGGGGAATAGGCAATCAGCCCCAGCATTTT. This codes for CASSQSIHAGGIGNQPQHF.

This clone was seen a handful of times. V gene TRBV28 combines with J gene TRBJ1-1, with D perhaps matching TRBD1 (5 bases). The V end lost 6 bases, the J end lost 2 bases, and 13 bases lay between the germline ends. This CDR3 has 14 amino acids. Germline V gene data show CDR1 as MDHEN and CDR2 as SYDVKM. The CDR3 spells CASSSSWGNTEAFF. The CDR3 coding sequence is TGTGCCAGCAGCTCCAGCTGGGGCAACACTGAAGCTTTCTTT.

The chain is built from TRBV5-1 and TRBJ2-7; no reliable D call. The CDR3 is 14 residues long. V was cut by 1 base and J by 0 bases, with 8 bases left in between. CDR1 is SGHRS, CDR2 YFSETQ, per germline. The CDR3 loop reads CASSLYSTSYEQYF. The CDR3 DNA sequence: TGCGCCAGCAGCTTGTACAGTACCTCCTACGAGCAGTACTTC.

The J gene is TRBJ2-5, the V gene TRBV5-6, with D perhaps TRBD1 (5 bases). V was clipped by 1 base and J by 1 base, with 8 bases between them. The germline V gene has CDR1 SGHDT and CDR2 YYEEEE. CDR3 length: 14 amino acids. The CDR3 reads CASSLWGRQETQYF. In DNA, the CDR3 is TGTGCCAGCAGCTTGTGGGGCCGCCAAGAGACCCAGTACTTC.

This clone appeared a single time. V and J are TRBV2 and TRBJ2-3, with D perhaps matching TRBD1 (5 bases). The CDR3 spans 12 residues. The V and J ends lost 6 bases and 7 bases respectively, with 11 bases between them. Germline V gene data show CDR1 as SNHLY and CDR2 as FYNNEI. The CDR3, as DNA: TGTGCCAGCAGGGTACAGGTTAATACGCAGTATTTT. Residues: CASRVQVNTQYF.

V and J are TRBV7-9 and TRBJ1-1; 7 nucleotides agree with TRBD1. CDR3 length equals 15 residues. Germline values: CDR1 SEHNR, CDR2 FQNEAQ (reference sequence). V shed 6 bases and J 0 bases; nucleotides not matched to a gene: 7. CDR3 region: CASRARDRLNTEAFF. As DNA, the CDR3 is TGTGCCAGCAGAGCGAGGGACAGATTGAACACTGAAGCTTTCTTT.

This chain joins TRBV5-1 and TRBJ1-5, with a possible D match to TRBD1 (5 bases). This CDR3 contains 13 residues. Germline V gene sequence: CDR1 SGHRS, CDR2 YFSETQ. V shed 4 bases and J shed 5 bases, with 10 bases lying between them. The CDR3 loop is CASSPTGDQPQHF. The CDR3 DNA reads TGCGCCAGCAGCCCGACGGGGGATCAGCCCCAGCATTTT.

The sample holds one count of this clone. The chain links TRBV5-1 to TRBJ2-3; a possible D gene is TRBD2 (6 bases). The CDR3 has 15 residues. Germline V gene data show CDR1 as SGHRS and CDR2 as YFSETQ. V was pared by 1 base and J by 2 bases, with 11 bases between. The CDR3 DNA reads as TGCGCCAGCAGCTTGCCTCGGGGGACCACAGATACGCAGTATTTT. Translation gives CASSLPRGTTDTQYF.

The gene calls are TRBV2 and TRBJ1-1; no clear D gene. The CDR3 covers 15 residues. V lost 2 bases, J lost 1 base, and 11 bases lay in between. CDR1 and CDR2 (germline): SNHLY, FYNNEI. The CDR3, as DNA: TGTGCCAGCAGTGAATTAATGGCCTCGAACACTGAAGCTTTCTTT. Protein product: CASSELMASNTEAFF.